This TCR beta chain came from a study of human T cells and chemical hapten exposure. Per the germline V gene, CDR1 is SGHAT and CDR2 is FQDESV (reference sequence). This CDR3 is 13 amino acids long. V gave up 2 bases and J gave up 1 base, with 5 bases separating them. The sample holds many counts of this clonotype. Stated time point: patch test 1, 2 weeks after DPC sensitization. As to treatment: therapeutic diphenylcyclopropenone sensitization with weekly scalp DPC. TCRdb re-called the RACE reads with MiXCR, one entry per CDR3 protein. The sample lists some 380,000 distinct CDR3 sequences, 4.8% occurring once.

The source material was whole blood, sampled in connection with sensitization to the hapten diphenylcyclopropenone (DPC). This rearrangement joins TRBV11-1 to TRBJ1-1; no definite D call. The TCR was taken from a woman in her fifties or sixties with alopecia areata. Some clones in this sample may be carry-over from other donors' samples. Here the CDR3 reads CASSLMENTEAFF. The DNA for the CDR3 is TGTGCCAGCAGCTTAATGGAGAACACTGAAGCTTTCTTT.